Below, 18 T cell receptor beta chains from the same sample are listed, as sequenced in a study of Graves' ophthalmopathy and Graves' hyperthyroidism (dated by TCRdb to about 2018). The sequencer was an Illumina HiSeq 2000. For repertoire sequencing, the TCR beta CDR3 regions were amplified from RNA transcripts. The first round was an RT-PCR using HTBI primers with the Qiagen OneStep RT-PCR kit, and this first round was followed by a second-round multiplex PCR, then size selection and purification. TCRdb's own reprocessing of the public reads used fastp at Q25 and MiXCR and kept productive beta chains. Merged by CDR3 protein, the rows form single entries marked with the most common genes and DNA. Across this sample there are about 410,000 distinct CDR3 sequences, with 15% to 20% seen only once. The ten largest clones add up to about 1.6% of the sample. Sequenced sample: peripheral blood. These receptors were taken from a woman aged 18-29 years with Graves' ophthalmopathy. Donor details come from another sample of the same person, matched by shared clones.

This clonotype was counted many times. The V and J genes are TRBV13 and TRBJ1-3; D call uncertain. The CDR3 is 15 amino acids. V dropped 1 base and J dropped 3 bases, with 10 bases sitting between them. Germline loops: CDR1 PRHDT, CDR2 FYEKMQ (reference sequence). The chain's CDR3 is CASSLALEDGNTIYF. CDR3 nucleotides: TGTGCCAGCAGCTTAGCCCTGGAAGATGGAAACACCATATATTTT.

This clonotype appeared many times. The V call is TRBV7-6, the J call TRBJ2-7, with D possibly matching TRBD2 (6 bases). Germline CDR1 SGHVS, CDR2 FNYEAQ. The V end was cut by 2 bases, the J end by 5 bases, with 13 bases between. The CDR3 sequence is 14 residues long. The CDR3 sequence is CASSLRAGSHEQYF. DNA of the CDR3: TGTGCCAGCAGCTTACGGGCGGGGTCCCACGAGCAGTACTTC. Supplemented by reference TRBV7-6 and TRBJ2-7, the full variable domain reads GAGVSQSPRYKVTKRGQDVALRCDPISGHVSLYWYRQALGQGPEFLTYFNYEAQQDKSGLPNDRFSAERPEGSISTLTIQRTEQRDSAMYRCASSLRAGSHEQYFGPGTRLTVT.

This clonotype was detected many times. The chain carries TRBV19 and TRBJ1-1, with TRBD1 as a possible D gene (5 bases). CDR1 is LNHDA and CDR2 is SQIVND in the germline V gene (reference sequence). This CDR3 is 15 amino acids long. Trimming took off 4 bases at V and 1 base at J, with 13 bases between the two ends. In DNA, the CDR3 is TGTGCCAGTAGTAAGCAGGGTAGAAGGAACACTGAAGCTTTCTTT. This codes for CASSKQGRRNTEAFF.

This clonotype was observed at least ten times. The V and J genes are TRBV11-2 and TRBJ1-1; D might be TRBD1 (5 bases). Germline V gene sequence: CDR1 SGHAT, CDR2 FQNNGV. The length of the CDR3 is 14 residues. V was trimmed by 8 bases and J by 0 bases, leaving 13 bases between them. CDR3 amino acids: CASHPGLLNTEAFF. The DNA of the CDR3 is TGTGCCAGCCACCCGGGACTGTTGAACACTGAAGCTTTCTTT.

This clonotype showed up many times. This chain's CDR3 is CASSKPGRKETQYF. Written as DNA, the CDR3 is TGTGCCAGCAGTAAGCCGGGACGGAAGGAGACCCAGTACTTC. The chain has TRBV27 and TRBJ2-5; D is perhaps TRBD1 or TRBD2 (5 bases each). The CDR3 has 14 residues. Trimming left V 5 bases short and J 5 bases short, with 15 bases between. Germline V lookup: CDR1 MNHEY, CDR2 SMNVEV (reference sequence).

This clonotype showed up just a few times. CDR3 in amino acids: CASGRVASYEQYF. The CDR3 bases are TGTGCCAGCGGTAGAGTGGCTAGCTACGAGCAGTACTTC. The V gene is TRBV6-2 or TRBV6-3, the J gene TRBJ2-7; D is undetermined. Germline V gene data show CDR1 as MNHEY and CDR2 as SVGEGT. Trimming removed 8 bases from V and 3 bases from J, with 14 bases in between. The CDR3 contains 13 residues.

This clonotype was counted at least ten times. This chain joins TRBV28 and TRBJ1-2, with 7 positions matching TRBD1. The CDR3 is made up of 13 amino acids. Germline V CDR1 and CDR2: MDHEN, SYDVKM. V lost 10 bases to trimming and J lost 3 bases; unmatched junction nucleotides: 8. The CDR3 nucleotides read TGTGCCAACTCCCTCGACAGGGACTATGGCTACACCTTC. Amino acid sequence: CANSLDRDYGYTF.

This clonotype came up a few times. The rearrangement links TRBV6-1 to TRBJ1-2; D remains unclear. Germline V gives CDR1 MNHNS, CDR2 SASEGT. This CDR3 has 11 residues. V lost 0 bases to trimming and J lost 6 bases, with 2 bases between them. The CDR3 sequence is CASSEANGYTF. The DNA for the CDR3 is TGTGCCAGCAGTGAAGCGAATGGCTACACCTTC.

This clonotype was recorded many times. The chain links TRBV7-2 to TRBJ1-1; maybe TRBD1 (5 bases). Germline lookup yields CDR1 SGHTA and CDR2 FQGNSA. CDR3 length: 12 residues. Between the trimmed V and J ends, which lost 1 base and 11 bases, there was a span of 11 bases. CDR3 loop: CASSLGGRGAFF. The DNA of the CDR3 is TGTGCCAGCAGCTTAGGGGGCAGAGGCGCTTTCTTT. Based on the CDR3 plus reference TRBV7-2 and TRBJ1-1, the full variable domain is GAGVSQSPSNKVTEKGKDVELRCDPISGHTALYWYRQSLGQGLEFLIYFQGNSAPDKSGLPSDRFSAERTGGSVSTLTIQRTQQEDSAVYLCASSLGGRGAFFGQGTRLTVV.

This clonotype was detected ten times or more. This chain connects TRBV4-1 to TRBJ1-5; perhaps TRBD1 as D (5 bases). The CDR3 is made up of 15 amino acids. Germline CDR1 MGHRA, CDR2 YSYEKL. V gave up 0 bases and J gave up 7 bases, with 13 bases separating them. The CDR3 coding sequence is TGCGCCAGCAGCCAAGATCCCCGGGGGTTACAGCCCCAGCATTTT. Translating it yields CASSQDPRGLQPQHF.

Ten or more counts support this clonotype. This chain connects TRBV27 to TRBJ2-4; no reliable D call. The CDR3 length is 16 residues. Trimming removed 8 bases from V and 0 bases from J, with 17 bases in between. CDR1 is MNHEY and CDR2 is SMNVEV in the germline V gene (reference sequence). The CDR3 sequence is CASAQGSLIAKNIQYF. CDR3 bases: TGTGCCAGCGCCCAAGGTAGCTTAATAGCCAAAAACATTCAGTACTTC.

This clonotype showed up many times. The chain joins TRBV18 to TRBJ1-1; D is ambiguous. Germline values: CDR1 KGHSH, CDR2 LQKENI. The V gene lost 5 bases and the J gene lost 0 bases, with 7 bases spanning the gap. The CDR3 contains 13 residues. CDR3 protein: CASSWQMNTEAFF. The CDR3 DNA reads TGTGCCAGCTCATGGCAGATGAACACTGAAGCTTTCTTT.

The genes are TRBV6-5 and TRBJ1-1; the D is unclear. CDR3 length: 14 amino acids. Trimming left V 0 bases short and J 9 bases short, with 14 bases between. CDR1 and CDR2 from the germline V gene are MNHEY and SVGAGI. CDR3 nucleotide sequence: TGTGCCAGCAGTTACTCGAAGGGAGACTACCAAGCTTTCTTT. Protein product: CASSYSKGDYQAFF.

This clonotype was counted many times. In DNA form, the CDR3 reads TGTGCCACCCGGCGTGGGAGTGAGACCCAGTACTTC. This encodes CATRRGSETQYF. The genes are TRBV15 and TRBJ2-5; weak D call: TRBD2 (5 bases). Per the germline V gene, CDR1 is LNHNV and CDR2 is YYDKDF (reference sequence). V was trimmed by 8 bases and J by 5 bases, leaving 12 bases between them. The CDR3 is 12 residues long. The variable domain in full, with the rest retrieved from reference TRBV15 and TRBJ2-5, is DAMVIQNPRYQVTQFGKPVTLSCSQTLNHNVMYWYQQKSSQAPKLLFHYYDKDFNNEADTPDNFQSRRPNTSFCFLDIRSPGLGDTAMYLCATRRGSETQYFGPGTRLLVL.

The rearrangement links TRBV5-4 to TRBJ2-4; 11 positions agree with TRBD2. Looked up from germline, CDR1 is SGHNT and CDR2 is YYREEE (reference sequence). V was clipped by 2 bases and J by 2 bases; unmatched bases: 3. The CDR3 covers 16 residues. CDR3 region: CASSFGLAGPKNIQYF. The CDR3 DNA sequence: TGTGCCAGCAGCTTCGGACTAGCGGGCCCCAAAAACATTCAGTACTTC.

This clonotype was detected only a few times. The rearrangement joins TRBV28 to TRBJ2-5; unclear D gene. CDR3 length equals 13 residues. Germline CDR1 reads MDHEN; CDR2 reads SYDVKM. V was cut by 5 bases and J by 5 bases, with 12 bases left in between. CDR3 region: CASSPTVGETQYF. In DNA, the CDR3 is TGTGCCAGCAGTCCAACGGTAGGGGAGACCCAGTACTTC.

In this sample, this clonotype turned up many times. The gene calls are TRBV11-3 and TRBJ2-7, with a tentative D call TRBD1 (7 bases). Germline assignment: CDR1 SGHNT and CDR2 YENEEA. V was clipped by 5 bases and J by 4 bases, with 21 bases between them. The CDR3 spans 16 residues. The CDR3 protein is CASSPTERRGPYEQYF. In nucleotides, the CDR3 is TGTGCCAGCAGCCCCACCGAGAGGAGGGGGCCATACGAGCAGTACTTC. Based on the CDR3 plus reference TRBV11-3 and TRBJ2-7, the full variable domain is EAGVVQSPRYKIIEKKQPVAFWCNPISGHNTLYWYLQNLGQGPELLIRYENEEAVDDSQLPKDRFSAERLKGVDSTLKIQPAELGDSAVYLCASSPTERRGPYEQYFGPGTRLTVT.

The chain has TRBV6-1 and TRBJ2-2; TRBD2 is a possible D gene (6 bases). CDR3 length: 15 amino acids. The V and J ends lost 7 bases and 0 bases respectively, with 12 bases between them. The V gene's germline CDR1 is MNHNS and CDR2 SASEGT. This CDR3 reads CASTGLATNTGELFF. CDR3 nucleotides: TGTGCCAGCACGGGGCTAGCGACGAACACCGGGGAGCTGTTTTTT.